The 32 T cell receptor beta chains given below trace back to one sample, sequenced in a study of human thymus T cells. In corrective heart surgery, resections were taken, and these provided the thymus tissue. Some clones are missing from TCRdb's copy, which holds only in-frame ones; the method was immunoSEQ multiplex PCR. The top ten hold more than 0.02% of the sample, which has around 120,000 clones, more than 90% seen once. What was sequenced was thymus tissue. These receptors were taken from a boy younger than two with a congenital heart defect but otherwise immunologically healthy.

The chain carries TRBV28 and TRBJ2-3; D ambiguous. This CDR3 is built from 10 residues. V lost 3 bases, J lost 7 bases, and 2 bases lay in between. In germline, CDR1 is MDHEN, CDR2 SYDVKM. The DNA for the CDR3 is TGTGCCAGCAGTTTTAATACGCAGTATTTT. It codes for CASSFNTQYF.

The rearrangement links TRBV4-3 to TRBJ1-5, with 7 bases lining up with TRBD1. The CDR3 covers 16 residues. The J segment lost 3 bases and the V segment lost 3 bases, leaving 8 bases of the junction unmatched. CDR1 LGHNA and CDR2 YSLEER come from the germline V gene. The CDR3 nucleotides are TGCGCCAGCAGCCAGGATCCGGACAGGTCCAATCAGCCCCAGCATTTT. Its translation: CASSQDPDRSNQPQHF.

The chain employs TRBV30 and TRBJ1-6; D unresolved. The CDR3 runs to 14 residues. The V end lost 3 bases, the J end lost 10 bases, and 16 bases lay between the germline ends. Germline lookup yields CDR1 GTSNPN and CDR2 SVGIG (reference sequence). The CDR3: CAWSPFTGYSPLHF. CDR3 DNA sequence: TGTGCCTGGAGCCCCTTCACGGGGTACTCACCCCTCCACTTT.

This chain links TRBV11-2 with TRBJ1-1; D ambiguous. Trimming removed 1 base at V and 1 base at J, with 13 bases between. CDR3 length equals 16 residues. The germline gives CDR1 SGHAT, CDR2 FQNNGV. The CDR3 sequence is CASSLVGSRRNTEAFF. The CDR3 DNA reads TGTGCCAGCAGCTTAGTAGGCAGCAGGAGGAACACTGAAGCTTTCTTT.

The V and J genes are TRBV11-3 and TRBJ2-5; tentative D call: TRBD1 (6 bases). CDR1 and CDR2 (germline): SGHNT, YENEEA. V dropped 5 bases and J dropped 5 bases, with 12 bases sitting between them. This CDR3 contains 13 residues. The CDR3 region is CASSPPGVETQYF. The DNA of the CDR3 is TGTGCCAGCAGCCCCCCAGGGGTCGAGACCCAGTACTTC.

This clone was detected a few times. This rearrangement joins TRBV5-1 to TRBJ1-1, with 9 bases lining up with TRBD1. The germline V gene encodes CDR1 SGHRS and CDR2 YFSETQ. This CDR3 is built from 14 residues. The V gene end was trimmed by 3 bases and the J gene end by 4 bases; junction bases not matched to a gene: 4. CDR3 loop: CASSSTGGATEAFF. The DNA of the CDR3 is TGCGCCAGCAGCTCTACAGGGGGCGCCACTGAAGCTTTCTTT.

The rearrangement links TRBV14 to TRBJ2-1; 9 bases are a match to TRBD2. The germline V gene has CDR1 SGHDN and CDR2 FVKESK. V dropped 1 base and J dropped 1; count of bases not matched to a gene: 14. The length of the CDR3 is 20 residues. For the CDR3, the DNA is TGTGCCAGCAGCCAAGTGGAAGGACTAGCGAAGACCCTTTCCTACAATGAGCAGTTCTTC. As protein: CASSQVEGLAKTLSYNEQFF.

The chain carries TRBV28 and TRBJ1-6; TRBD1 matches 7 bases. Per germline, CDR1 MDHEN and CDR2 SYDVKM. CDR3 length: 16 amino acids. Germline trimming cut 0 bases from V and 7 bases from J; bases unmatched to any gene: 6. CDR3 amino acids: CASSLCRQGENSPLHF. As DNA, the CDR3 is TGTGCCAGCAGTTTATGTAGGCAGGGGGAGAATTCACCCCTCCACTTT.

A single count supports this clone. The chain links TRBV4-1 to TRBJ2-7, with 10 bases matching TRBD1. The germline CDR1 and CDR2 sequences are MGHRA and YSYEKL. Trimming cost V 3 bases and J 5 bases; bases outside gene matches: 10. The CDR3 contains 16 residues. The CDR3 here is CASSQLPGQGLHEQYF. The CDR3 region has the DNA TGCGCCAGCAGCCAGCTCCCGGGACAGGGGTTGCACGAGCAGTACTTC.

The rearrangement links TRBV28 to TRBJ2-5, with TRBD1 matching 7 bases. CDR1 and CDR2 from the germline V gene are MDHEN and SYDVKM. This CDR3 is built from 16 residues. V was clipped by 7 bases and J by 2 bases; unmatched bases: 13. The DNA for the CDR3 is TGTGCCAGCAACCTGATTCCGGGACAGCCACAAGAGACCCAGTACTTC. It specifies CASNLIPGQPQETQYF. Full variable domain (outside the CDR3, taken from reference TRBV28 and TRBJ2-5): DVKVTQSSRYLVKRTGEKVFLECVQDMDHENMFWYRQDPGLGLRLIYFSYDVKMKEKGDIPEGYSVSREKKERFSLILESASTNQTSMYLCASNLIPGQPQETQYFGPGTRLLVL.

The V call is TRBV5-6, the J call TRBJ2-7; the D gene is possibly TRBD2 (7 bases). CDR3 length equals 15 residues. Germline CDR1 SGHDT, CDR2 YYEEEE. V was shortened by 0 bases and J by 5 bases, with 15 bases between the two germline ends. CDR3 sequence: CASSLVGGGEHEQYF. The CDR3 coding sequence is TGTGCCAGCAGCTTGGTAGGCGGGGGCGAACACGAGCAGTACTTC.

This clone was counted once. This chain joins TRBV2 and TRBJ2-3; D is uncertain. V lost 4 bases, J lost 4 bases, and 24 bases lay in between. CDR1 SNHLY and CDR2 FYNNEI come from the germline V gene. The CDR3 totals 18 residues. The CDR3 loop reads CASSGTPPAPSMADTQYF. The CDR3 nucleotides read TGTGCCAGCAGTGGGACCCCCCCGGCCCCCTCCATGGCAGATACGCAGTATTTT.

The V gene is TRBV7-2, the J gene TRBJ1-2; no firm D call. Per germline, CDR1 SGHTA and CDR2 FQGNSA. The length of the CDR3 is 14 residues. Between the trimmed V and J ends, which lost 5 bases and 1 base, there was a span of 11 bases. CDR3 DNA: TGTGCCAGCAGCCCCTGGATGATTAACTATGGCTACACCTTC. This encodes CASSPWMINYGYTF.

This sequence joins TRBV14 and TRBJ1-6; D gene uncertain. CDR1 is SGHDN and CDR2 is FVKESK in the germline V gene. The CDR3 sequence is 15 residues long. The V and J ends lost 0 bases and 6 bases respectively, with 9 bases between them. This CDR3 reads CASSQEPPVNSPLHF. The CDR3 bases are TGTGCCAGCAGCCAAGAACCTCCGGTTAATTCACCCCTCCACTTT.

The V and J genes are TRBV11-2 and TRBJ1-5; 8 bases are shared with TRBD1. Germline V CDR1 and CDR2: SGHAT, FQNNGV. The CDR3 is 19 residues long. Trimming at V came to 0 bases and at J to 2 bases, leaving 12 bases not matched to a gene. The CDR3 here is CASSLDDPPGGEGNQPQHF. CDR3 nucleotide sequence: TGTGCCAGCAGCTTAGATGATCCCCCAGGGGGCGAGGGCAATCAGCCCCAGCATTTT.

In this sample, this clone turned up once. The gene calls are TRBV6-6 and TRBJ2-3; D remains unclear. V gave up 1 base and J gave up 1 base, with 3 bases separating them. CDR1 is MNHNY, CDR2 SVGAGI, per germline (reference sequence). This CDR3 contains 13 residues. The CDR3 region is CASSYFGTDTQYF. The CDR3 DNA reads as TGTGCCAGCAGTTACTTCGGCACAGATACGCAGTATTTT.

The CDR3 spells CASSENKVPNEKLFF. In nucleotides, the CDR3 is TGTGCCAGCAGTGAAAATAAGGTCCCTAATGAAAAACTGTTTTTT. The V and J genes are TRBV6-1 and TRBJ1-4; D is unclear. This CDR3 has 15 amino acids. V lost 2 bases, J lost 3 bases, and 10 bases lay in between. CDR1 and CDR2 from the germline V gene are MNHNS and SASEGT.

The CDR3 nucleotides read TGTGCCATCACTGAAGGCCCATCCTACGAGCAGTACTTC. The encoded protein is CAITEGPSYEQYF. The genes are TRBV10-3 and TRBJ2-7; D unclear. Trimming shortened V by 7 bases and J by 1 base, and 11 bases separated the two germline ends. This CDR3 has 13 residues. Germline V gene sequence: CDR1 ENHRY, CDR2 SYGVKD.

CDR3 loop: CASKLGAQNQPQHF. CDR3 nucleotides: TGTGCCAGCAAACTCGGGGCGCAGAATCAGCCCCAGCATTTT. This sequence joins TRBV6-6 and TRBJ1-5, with D perhaps TRBD1 (5 bases). V was clipped by 7 bases and J by 4 bases, with 14 bases between them. Germline assignment: CDR1 MNHNY and CDR2 SVGAGI (reference sequence). The CDR3 consists of 14 residues.

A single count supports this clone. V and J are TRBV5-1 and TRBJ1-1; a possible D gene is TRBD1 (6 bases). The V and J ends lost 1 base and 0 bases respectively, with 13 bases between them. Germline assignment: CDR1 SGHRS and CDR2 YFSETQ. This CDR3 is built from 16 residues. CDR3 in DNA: TGCGCCAGCAGCTTGATAGGAACAGGGATGAACACTGAAGCTTTCTTT. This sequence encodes CASSLIGTGMNTEAFF.

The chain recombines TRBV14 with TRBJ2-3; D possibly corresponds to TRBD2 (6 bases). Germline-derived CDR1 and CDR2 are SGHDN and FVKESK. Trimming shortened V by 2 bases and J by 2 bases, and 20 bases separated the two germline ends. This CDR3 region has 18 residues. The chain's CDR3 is CASSQPPGGSGHTDTQYF. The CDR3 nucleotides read TGTGCCAGCAGCCAACCACCCGGGGGTAGCGGTCACACAGATACGCAGTATTTT.

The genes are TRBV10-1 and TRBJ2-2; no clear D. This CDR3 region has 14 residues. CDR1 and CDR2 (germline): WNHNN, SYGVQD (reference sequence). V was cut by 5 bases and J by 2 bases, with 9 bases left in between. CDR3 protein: CASSRSDNTGELFF. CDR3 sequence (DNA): TGCGCCAGCAGTCGGTCCGATAACACCGGGGAGCTGTTTTTT.

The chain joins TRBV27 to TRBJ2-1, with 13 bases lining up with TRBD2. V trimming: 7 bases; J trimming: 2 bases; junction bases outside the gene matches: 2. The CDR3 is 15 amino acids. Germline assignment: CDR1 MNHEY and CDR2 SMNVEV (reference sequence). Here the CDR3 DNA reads TGTGCCAGCAAGACTAGCGGGGGGCCCTACAATGAGCAGTTCTTC. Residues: CASKTSGGPYNEQFF.

This chain's CDR3 is CASSPLVSDAYEQYF. The CDR3 DNA reads as TGTGCCAGCAGCCCGTTGGTATCAGACGCCTACGAGCAGTACTTC. This chain uses TRBV7-2 with TRBJ2-7; D is unresolved. Trimming took off 5 bases at V and 2 bases at J, with 16 bases between the two ends. CDR3 length: 15 residues. The germline gives CDR1 SGHTA, CDR2 FQGNSA.

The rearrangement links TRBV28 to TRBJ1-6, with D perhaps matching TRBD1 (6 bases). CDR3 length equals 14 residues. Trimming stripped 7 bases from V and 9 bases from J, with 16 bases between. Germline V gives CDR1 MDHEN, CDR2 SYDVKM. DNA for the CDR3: TGTGCCAGCACCCCACGGGGACACGGTTCACCCCTCCACTTT. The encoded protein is CASTPRGHGSPLHF.

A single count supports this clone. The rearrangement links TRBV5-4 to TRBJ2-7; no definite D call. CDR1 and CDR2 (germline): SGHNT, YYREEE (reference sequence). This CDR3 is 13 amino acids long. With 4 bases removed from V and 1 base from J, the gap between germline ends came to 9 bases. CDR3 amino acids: CASSPGPSYEQYF. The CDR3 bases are TGTGCCAGCAGCCCCGGGCCTTCCTACGAGCAGTACTTC.

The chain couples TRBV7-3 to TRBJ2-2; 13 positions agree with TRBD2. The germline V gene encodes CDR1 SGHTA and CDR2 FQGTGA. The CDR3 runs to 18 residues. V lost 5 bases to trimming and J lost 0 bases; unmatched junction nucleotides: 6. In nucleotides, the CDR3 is TGTGCCAGCAGCCCGGGACTAGCGGGGCATACGAACACCGGGGAGCTGTTTTTT. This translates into CASSPGLAGHTNTGELFF.

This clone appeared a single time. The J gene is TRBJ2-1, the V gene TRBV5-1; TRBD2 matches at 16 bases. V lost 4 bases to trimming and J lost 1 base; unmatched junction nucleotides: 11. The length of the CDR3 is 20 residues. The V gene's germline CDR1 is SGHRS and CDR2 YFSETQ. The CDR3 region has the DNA TGCGCCAGCAGCCCAACCCCCGGGACTAGCGGGGGGGTTTCCTACAATGAGCAGTTCTTC. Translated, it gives CASSPTPGTSGGVSYNEQFF.

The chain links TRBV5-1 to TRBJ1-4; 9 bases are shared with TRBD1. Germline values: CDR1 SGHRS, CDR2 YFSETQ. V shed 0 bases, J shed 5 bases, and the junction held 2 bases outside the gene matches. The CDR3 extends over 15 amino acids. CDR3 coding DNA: TGCGCCAGCAGCTTGGTAACAGGGGGCAATGAAAAACTGTTTTTT. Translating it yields CASSLVTGGNEKLFF.

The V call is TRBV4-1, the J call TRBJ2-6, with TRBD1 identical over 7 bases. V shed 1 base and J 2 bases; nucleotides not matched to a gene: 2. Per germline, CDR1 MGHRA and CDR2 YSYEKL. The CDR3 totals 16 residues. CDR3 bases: TGCGCCAGCAGCCAAGGACAGGGCCCTGGGGCCAACGTCCTGACTTTC. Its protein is CASSQGQGPGANVLTF.

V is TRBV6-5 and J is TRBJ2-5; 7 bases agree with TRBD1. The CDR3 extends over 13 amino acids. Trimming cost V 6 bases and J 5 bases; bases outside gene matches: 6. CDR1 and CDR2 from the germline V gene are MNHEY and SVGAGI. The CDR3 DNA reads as TGTGCCAGCAGCAGGACAGGTCTGGAGACCCAGTACTTC. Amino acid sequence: CASSRTGLETQYF.

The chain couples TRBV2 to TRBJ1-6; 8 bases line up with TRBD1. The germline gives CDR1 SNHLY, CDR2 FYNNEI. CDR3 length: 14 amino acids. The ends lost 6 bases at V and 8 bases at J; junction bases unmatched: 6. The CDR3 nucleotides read TGTGCCAGCAGCAAGACAGGGGAAGATTCACCCCTCCACTTT. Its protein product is CASSKTGEDSPLHF.